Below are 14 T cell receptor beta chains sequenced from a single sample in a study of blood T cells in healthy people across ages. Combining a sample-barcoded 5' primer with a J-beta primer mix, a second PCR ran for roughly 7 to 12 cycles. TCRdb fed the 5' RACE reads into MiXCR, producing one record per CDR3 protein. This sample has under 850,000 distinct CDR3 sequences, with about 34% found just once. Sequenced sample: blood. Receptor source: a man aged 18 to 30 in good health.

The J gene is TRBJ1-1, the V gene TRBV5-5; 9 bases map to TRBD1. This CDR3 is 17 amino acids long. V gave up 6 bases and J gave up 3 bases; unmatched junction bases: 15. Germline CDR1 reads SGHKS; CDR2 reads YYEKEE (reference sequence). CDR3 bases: TGTGCCAGCACCCCTCCCCAACAGGGGGCGCGGGACACTGAAGCTTTCTTT. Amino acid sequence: CASTPPQQGARDTEAFF.

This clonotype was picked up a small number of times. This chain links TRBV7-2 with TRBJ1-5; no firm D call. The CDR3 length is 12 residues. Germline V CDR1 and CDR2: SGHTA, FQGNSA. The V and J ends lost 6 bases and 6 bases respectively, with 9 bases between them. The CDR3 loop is CASSQPRQPQHF. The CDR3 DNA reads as TGTGCCAGCAGTCAACCCCGTCAGCCCCAGCATTTT.

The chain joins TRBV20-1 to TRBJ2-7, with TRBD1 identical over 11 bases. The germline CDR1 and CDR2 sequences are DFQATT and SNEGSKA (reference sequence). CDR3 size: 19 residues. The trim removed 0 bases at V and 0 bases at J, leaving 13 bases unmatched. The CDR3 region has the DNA TGCAGTGCTAGAGATACGAAAAGGGACAGGGGGATGTCCTCCTACGAGCAGTACTTC. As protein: CSARDTKRDRGMSSYEQYF.

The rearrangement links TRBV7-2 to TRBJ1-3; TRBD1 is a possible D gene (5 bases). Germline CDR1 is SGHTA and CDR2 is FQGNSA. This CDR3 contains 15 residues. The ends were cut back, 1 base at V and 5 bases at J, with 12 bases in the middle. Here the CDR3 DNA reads TGTGCCAGCAGCTTAGTGGGGGGGACTAGAAACACCATATATTTT. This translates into CASSLVGGTRNTIYF. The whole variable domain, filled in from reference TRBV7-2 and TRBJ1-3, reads GAGVSQSPSNKVTEKGKDVELRCDPISGHTALYWYRQSLGQGLEFLIYFQGNSAPDKSGLPSDRFSAERTGGSVSTLTIQRTQQEDSAVYLCASSLVGGTRNTIYFGEGSWLTVV.

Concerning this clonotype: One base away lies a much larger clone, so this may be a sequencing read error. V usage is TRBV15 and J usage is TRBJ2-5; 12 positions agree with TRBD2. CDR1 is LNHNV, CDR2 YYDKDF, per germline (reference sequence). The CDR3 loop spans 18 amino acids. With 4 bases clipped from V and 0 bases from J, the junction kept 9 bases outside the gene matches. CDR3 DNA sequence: TGTGCCACCAGCACGCGAGGACTAGCGGGACGGTACCAAGAGACCCAGTACTTC. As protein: CATSTRGLAGRYQETQYF.

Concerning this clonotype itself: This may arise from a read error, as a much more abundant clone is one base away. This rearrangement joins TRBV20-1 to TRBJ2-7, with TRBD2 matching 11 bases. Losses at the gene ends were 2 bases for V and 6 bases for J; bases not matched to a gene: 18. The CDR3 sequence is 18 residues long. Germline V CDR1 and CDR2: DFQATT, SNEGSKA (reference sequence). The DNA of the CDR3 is TGCAGTGCTAGACCAAAGCCGGGACTAGCGGAAAATGCCTGCGAGCAGTACTTC. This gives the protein CSARPKPGLAENACEQYF.

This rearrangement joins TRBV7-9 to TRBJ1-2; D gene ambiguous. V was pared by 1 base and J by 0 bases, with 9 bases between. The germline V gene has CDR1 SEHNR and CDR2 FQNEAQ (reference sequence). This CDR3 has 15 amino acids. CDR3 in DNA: TGTGCCAGCAGCTTAGAGAGGTCGGCTAACTATGGCTACACCTTC. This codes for CASSLERSANYGYTF.

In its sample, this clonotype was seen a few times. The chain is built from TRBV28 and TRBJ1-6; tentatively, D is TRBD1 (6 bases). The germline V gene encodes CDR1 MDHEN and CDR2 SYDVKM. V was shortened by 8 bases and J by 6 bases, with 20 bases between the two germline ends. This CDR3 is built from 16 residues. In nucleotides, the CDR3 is TGTGCCAGCCGCGTATACCCGGGACACACTAATTCACCCCTCCACTTT. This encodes CASRVYPGHTNSPLHF. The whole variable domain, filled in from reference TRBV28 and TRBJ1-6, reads DVKVTQSSRYLVKRTGEKVFLECVQDMDHENMFWYRQDPGLGLRLIYFSYDVKMKEKGDIPEGYSVSREKKERFSLILESASTNQTSMYLCASRVYPGHTNSPLHFGNGTRLTVT.

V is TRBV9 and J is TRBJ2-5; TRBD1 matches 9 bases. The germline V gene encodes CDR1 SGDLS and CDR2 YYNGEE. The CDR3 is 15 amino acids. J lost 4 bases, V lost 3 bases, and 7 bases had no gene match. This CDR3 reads CASSAGQGPRETQYF. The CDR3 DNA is TGTGCCAGCAGCGCAGGACAGGGGCCCCGAGAGACCCAGTACTTC.

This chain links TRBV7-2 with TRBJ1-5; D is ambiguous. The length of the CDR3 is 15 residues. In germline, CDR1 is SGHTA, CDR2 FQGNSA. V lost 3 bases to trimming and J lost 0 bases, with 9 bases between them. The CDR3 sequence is CASSFVAVSNQPQHF. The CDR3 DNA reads TGTGCCAGCAGCTTTGTGGCAGTTAGCAATCAGCCCCAGCATTTT.

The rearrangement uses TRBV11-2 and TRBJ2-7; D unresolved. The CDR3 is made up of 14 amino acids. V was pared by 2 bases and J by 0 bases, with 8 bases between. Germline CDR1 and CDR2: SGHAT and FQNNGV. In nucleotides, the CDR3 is TGTGCCAGCAGCTTACGCCAACTCTCCTACGAGCAGTACTTC. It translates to CASSLRQLSYEQYF.

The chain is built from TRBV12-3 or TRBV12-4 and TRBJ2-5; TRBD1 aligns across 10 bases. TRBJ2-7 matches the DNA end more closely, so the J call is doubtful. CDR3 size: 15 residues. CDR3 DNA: TGTGCCAGCAGTCTAGGGACAGGGGAGGCCTACGAGCAGTACTTC. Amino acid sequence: CASSLGTGEAYEQYF.

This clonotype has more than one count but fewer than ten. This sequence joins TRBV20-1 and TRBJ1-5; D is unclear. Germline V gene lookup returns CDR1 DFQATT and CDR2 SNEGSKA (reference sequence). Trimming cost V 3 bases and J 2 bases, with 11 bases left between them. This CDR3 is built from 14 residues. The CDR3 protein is CSASVGSGNQPQHF. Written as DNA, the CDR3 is TGCAGTGCTAGTGTGGGGAGTGGCAATCAGCCCCAGCATTTT.

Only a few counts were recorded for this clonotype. The CDR3 region has the DNA TGCAGTGCTAGGGTATCTAATTCACCCCTCCACTTT. Translation gives CSARVSNSPLHF. This chain connects TRBV20-1 to TRBJ1-6; D is ambiguous. The CDR3 consists of 12 residues. The V and J ends lost 3 bases and 6 bases respectively, with 6 bases between them. The germline V gene has CDR1 DFQATT and CDR2 SNEGSKA (reference sequence).